One sample yielded the 21 T cell receptor beta chains listed below, sequenced in a study of blood T cell repertoires in COVID-19. Some clones are missing from TCRdb's copy, which holds only in-frame ones; the method was immunoSEQ multiplex PCR. Altogether some 180,000 clones are present, 81% being singletons, with the ten largest covering 11%. Input material: peripheral blood. These receptors came from a woman in her thirties or forties with COVID-19, enrolled during active disease.

The chain links TRBV7-9 to TRBJ2-7, with D hard to call. The CDR3 has 14 residues. The germline gives CDR1 SEHNR, CDR2 FQNEAQ (reference sequence). The V end lost 1 base, the J end lost 1 base, and 8 bases lay between the germline ends. The CDR3, as DNA: TGTGCCAGCAGCTTAGACCCAGGATCCTACGAGCAGTACGTC. Its protein product is CASSLDPGSYEQYV.

This chain joins TRBV28 and TRBJ2-2; maybe TRBD1 (7 bases). The CDR3 consists of 17 residues. Germline CDR1 reads MDHEN; CDR2 reads SYDVKM. Trimming took 5 bases from V and 1 from J, leaving 17 bases between them. The CDR3 DNA is TGTGCCAGCAGTCCATCTCCAGGGGGGAAGAACACCGGGGAGCTGTTTTTT. It specifies CASSPSPGGKNTGELFF.

This clone has a handful of counts. The chain joins TRBV5-4 to TRBJ2-6; no definite D call. The CDR3 contains 16 residues. Trimming stripped 2 bases from V and 1 base from J, with 10 bases between. Germline V gene lookup returns CDR1 SGHNT and CDR2 YYREEE (reference sequence). The DNA for the CDR3 is TGTGCCAGCAGCTTAGAGCTTAATTCTGGGGCCAACGTCCTGACTTTC. Protein sequence: CASSLELNSGANVLTF.

The chain is built from TRBV28 and TRBJ2-5; a weak D match, TRBD2 (6 bases). The CDR3 extends over 15 amino acids. CDR1 and CDR2 (germline): MDHEN, SYDVKM. Trimming cost V 5 bases and J 4 bases, with 17 bases left between them. In DNA form, the CDR3 reads TGTGCCAGCAGTGTTCATGGGGGGTATGGAGAGACCCAGTACTTC. Protein sequence: CASSVHGGYGETQYF.

The J gene is TRBJ2-7, the V gene TRBV18; no clear D. Germline V gene sequence: CDR1 KGHSH, CDR2 LQKENI. V was clipped by 2 bases and J by 2 bases, with 7 bases between them. The CDR3 spans 13 residues. The CDR3 loop reads CASSPTLAYEQYF. For the CDR3, the DNA is TGTGCCAGCTCACCAACGCTAGCCTACGAGCAGTACTTC.

The V call is TRBV9, the J call TRBJ2-1, with 11 bases identical to TRBD1. The trim removed 3 bases at V and 4 bases at J, leaving 6 bases unmatched. The CDR3 contains 16 residues. Germline CDR1 and CDR2: SGDLS and YYNGEE. The CDR3 sequence: CASSDGQGAAYNEQFF. The DNA of the CDR3 is TGTGCCAGCAGCGACGGACAGGGGGCGGCTTACAATGAGCAGTTCTTC.

The CDR3 region is CASSLSAPDEQFF. The DNA for the CDR3 is TGTGCCAGCAGTTTATCGGCCCCCGATGAGCAGTTCTTC. This rearrangement joins TRBV27 to TRBJ2-1; D call uncertain. CDR1 and CDR2 (germline): MNHEY, SMNVEV (reference sequence). The CDR3 has 13 amino acids. Trimming shortened V by 0 bases and J by 8 bases, and 8 bases separated the two germline ends.

The rearrangement uses TRBV2 and TRBJ1-4; no clear D. CDR3 length equals 13 residues. The V end lost 4 bases, the J end lost 5 bases, and 8 bases lay between the germline ends. Germline-derived CDR1 and CDR2 are SNHLY and FYNNEI. The CDR3 coding sequence is TGTGCCAGCAGTGCGGCGGGAAATGAAAAACTGTTTTTT. It yields the protein CASSAAGNEKLFF.

CDR3 residues: CASSPLRSTDTQYF. CDR3 bases: TGTGCCAGCTCACCCCTACGGAGCACAGATACGCAGTATTTT. The chain recombines TRBV18 with TRBJ2-3, with D uncertain. The CDR3 covers 14 residues. The germline V gene encodes CDR1 KGHSH and CDR2 LQKENI. The germline V and J ends were trimmed by 3 bases and 0 bases, with 7 bases remaining between them.

This clone was counted a single time. The chain has TRBV30 and TRBJ2-5, with 7 bases identical to TRBD2. The CDR3 covers 15 residues. CDR1 and CDR2 (germline): GTSNPN, SVGIG (reference sequence). The V and J ends lost 2 bases and 4 bases, in that order; junction bases with no gene match: 10. CDR3 loop: CAWSLLAAGGETQYF. As DNA, the CDR3 is TGTGCCTGGAGTCTCCTAGCGGCTGGGGGAGAGACCCAGTACTTC.

V usage is TRBV9 and J usage is TRBJ2-1; TRBD2 aligns across 13 bases. The CDR3 length is 17 residues. Germline lookup yields CDR1 SGDLS and CDR2 YYNGEE. The trim removed 4 bases at V and 7 bases at J, leaving 11 bases unmatched. Here the CDR3 DNA reads TGTGCCAGCAGCATTACTAGCGGGGGGGCTGGTGTGAATGAGCAGTTCTTC. It is translated as CASSITSGGAGVNEQFF.

This clone has a handful of counts. The chain recombines TRBV7-8 with TRBJ1-5; 9 nucleotides match TRBD1. The CDR3 consists of 16 residues. Germline CDR1 is SGHVS and CDR2 is FQNEAQ. The V and J ends lost 3 bases and 7 bases, in that order; junction bases with no gene match: 10. CDR3 sequence (DNA): TGTGCCAGCAGCTTGGGGATGGGACAGGGTACGCAGCCCCAGCATTTT. Translated: CASSLGMGQGTQPQHF. Drawing the rest from reference TRBV7-8 and TRBJ1-5, the complete variable domain is GAGVSQSPRYKVAKRGQDVALRCDPISGHVSLFWYQQALGQGPEFLTYFQNEAQLDKSGLPSDRFFAERPEGSVSTLKIQRTQQEDSAVYLCASSLGMGQGTQPQHFGDGTRLSIL.

J is TRBJ2-7 and V is TRBV4-1; 7 bases agree with TRBD1. With 1 base clipped from V and 9 bases from J, the junction kept 9 bases outside the gene matches. The germline V gene has CDR1 MGHRA and CDR2 YSYEKL. The CDR3 is 14 amino acids. The CDR3 DNA reads as TGCGCCAGCAGCCAAGGACAGGGACCGGTGGGGCAGTACTTC. Amino acids: CASSQGQGPVGQYF.

The J gene is TRBJ2-7, the V gene TRBV5-1; 7 positions agree with TRBD2. Germline lookup yields CDR1 SGHRS and CDR2 YFSETQ. V was clipped by 1 base and J by 7 bases; unmatched bases: 20. CDR3 length equals 18 residues. The CDR3 coding sequence is TGCGCCAGCAGCTTGCATACGATGGGAGGGCCCGAACCGGAGGAGCAGTACTTC. Its translation: CASSLHTMGGPEPEEQYF.

This chain joins TRBV11-2 and TRBJ2-7; 10 nucleotides match TRBD2. Losses at the gene ends were 4 bases for V and 12 bases for J; bases not matched to a gene: 9. The V gene's germline CDR1 is SGHAT and CDR2 FQNNGV. The CDR3 sequence is 13 residues long. DNA of the CDR3: TGTGCCAGCAGCTGGGGTCTTAGCGGGGGGATGTACGTC. This encodes CASSWGLSGGMYV.

This chain links TRBV5-6 with TRBJ2-2, with D uncertain. CDR1 and CDR2 (germline): SGHDT, YYEEEE. Trimming cost V 4 bases and J 1 base, with 11 bases left between them. The CDR3 loop spans 15 amino acids. The CDR3 bases are TGTGCCAGCAGCCCCCTTTATCGGAACACCGGGGAGCTGTTTTTT. This gives the protein CASSPLYRNTGELFF.

This chain connects TRBV24-1 to TRBJ2-3, with 14 nucleotides matching TRBD2. Looked up from germline, CDR1 is KGHDR and CDR2 is SFDVKD. The CDR3 has 16 residues. The trim removed 3 bases at V and 4 bases at J, leaving 2 bases unmatched. CDR3 nucleotides: TGTGCCACCAGTGATGGACTAGCGGGAGGTTCAGATACGCAGTATTTT. Translated: CATSDGLAGGSDTQYF.

This sequence joins TRBV9 and TRBJ1-2, with D possibly matching TRBD1 (6 bases). Deletions cut 4 bases from V and 4 bases from J, with 17 bases between. Germline CDR1 and CDR2: SGDLS and YYNGEE. This CDR3 spans 15 amino acids. For the CDR3, the DNA is TGTGCCAGCAGCCCTCACAGGGAGTCGGCCTATGGCTACACCTTC. This gives the protein CASSPHRESAYGYTF.

The CDR3 loop reads CASSGYRGRTDTQYF. CDR3 DNA: TGTGCCAGTAGTGGGTACAGGGGCCGCACAGATACGCAGTATTTT. The chain uses TRBV19 and TRBJ2-3; 7 nucleotides align to TRBD1. Germline CDR1 is LNHDA and CDR2 is SQIVND (reference sequence). The CDR3 is 15 amino acids. J gave up 1 base and V 5 bases, and 6 bases lay outside the gene matches. Full variable domain (missing parts from reference TRBV19 and TRBJ2-3): DGGITQSPKYLFRKEGQNVTLSCEQNLNHDAMYWYRQDPGQGLRLIYYSQIVNDFQKGDIAEGYSVSREKKESFPLTVTSAQKNPTAFYLCASSGYRGRTDTQYFGPGTRLTVL.

The chain carries TRBV27 and TRBJ2-7; 10 positions agree with TRBD1. Trimming at V came to 2 bases and at J to 5 bases, leaving 6 bases not matched to a gene. The V gene's germline CDR1 is MNHEY and CDR2 SMNVEV (reference sequence). The CDR3 covers 15 residues. The CDR3 DNA follows: TGTGCCAGCAGTTTACGGACAGGGGGGATGCACGAGCAGTACTTC. It encodes CASSLRTGGMHEQYF.

This sequence joins TRBV27 and TRBJ2-1, with 9 bases that match TRBD2. The CDR3 totals 15 residues. In germline, CDR1 is MNHEY, CDR2 SMNVEV (reference sequence). With V trimmed by 5 bases and J by 5 bases, 7 bases remained unmatched. The CDR3 spells CASSLYLAGNNEQFF. For the CDR3, the DNA is TGTGCCAGCAGTCTTTATCTAGCGGGAAACAATGAGCAGTTCTTC.